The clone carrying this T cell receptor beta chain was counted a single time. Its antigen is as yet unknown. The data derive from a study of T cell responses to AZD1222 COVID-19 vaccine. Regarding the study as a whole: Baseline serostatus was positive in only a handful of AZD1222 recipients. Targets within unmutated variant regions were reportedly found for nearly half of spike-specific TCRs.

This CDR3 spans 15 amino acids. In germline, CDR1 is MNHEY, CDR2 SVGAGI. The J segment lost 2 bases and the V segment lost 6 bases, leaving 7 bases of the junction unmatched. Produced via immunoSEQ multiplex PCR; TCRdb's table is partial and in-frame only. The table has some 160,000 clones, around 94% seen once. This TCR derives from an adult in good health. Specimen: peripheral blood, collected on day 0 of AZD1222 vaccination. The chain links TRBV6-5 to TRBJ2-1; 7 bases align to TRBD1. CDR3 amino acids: CASSSPGQTYNEQFF. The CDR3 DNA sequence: TGTGCCAGCAGCAGTCCGGGACAGACCTACAATGAGCAGTTCTTC.